Given below is one T cell receptor (beta chain) in context. This entry comes from a study of blood T cell repertoires in COVID-19. Study overall: Italy, Spain and the United States were the sources of the convalescent and acute COVID-19 samples. Sample material is recorded as cDNA or gDNA derived from T cells, B-cell-depleted T cells, or PBMCs.

Sequencing was performed with immunoSEQ multiplex PCR; in TCRdb, only in-frame clones are kept and a portion is missing. The table lists hundreds of thousands of clones, 85% to 90% of them singletons, with around 1.7% in the top ten. The CDR3 extends over 14 amino acids. Trimming removed 3 bases at V and 4 bases at J, with 13 bases between. Looked up from germline, CDR1 is SGHRS and CDR2 is YFSETQ. The participants were between roughly 18 and 100 years old and came from under 25 US areas. Specimen: PBMCs or T cells enriched from blood (not recorded which). This TCR was recovered from a man aged 40-55 years who had recovered from COVID-19. The chain recombines TRBV5-1 with TRBJ1-1; a possible D gene is TRBD1 (6 bases). The CDR3 spells CASSSDSTSTEAFF. DNA of the CDR3: TGCGCCAGCAGCTCGGACAGTACCTCCACTGAAGCTTTCTTT.